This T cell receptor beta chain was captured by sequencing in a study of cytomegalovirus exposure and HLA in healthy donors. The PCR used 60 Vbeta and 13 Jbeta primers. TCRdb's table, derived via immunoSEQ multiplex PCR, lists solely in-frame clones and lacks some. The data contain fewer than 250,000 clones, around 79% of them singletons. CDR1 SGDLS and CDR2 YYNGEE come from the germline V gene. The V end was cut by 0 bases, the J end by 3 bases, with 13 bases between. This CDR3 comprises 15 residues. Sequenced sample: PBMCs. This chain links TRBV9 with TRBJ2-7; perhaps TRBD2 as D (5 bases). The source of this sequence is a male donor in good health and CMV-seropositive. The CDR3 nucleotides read TGTGCCAGCAGCGTAGGGGAGACCTCCTTCTACGAGCAGTACTTC. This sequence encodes CASSVGETSFYEQYF.